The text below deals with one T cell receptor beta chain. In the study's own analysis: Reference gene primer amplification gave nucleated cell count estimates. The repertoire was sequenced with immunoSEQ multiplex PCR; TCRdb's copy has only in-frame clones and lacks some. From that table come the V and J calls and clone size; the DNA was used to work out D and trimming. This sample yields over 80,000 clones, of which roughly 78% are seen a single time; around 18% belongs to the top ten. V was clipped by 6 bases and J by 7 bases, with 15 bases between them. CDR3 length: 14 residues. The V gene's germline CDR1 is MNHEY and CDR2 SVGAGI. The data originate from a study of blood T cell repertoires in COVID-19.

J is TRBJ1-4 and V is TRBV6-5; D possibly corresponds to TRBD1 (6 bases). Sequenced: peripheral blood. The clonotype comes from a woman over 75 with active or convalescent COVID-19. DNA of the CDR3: TGTGCCAGCAGGAGGGGGGGGCGAGCTGAAAAACTGTTTTTT. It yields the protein CASRRGGRAEKLFF.